A single sample is the source of the 26 T cell receptor beta chains below, sequenced in a study of shared T cell receptors in the human thymus. Sequencing used immunoSEQ multiplex PCR; TCRdb keeps in-frame clones, though not all of them. This sample has about 380,000 clones, with approximately 95% found just once. The specimen was thymocytes. The receptors here all came from a human donor.

CDR3 residues: CASSTRTGDTDTQYF. CDR3 nucleotide sequence: TGTGCCAGTAGTACCAGGACAGGCGACACAGATACGCAGTATTTT. This sequence joins TRBV19 and TRBJ2-3; 7 nucleotides agree with TRBD1. Trimming removed 4 bases from V and 2 bases from J; junction bases left unmatched: 6. Germline CDR1 and CDR2: LNHDA and SQIVND (reference sequence). CDR3 length: 15 amino acids. Complete variable domain (other parts from reference TRBV19 and TRBJ2-3): DGGITQSPKYLFRKEGQNVTLSCEQNLNHDAMYWYRQDPGQGLRLIYYSQIVNDFQKGDIAEGYSVSREKKESFPLTVTSAQKNPTAFYLCASSTRTGDTDTQYFGPGTRLTVL.

The chain employs TRBV28 and TRBJ2-1, with D unclear. In germline, CDR1 is MDHEN, CDR2 SYDVKM. Trimming stripped 3 bases from V and 15 bases from J, with 21 bases between. The CDR3 loop spans 14 amino acids. The DNA for the CDR3 is TGTGCCAGCAGTTTCTCCTTAGCTCCCCAAGTGTGGTTCTTC. It yields the protein CASSFSLAPQVWFF.

The gene calls are TRBV6-5 and TRBJ2-3, with 10 bases identical to TRBD2. CDR3 length: 16 amino acids. Per germline, CDR1 MNHEY and CDR2 SVGAGI. After removal of 2 bases from V and 5 bases from J, the junction contained 7 bases not matched to a gene. The CDR3 nucleotides are TGTGCCAGCAGTTACGGTACGGTAGCGGGAGGAGATACGCAGTATTTT. This translates into CASSYGTVAGGDTQYF.

This clone has just a few counts. The chain employs TRBV7-9 and TRBJ1-2; 8 nucleotides align to TRBD1. CDR3 length: 18 amino acids. Germline CDR1 SEHNR, CDR2 FQNEAQ (reference sequence). Germline trimming cut 5 bases from V and 4 bases from J; bases unmatched to any gene: 18. The CDR3 protein is CASSHQGGQGHWGYGYTF. The CDR3 bases are TGTGCCAGCAGCCACCAGGGAGGACAGGGTCATTGGGGCTATGGCTACACCTTC.

This clone was recorded once. Other DNA sequences from this sample encode an identical CDR3 as well. The rearrangement uses TRBV27 and TRBJ2-7; TRBD1 matches at 7 bases. CDR1 and CDR2 from the germline V gene are MNHEY and SMNVEV (reference sequence). With 7 bases clipped from V and 5 bases from J, the junction kept 11 bases outside the gene matches. The CDR3 has 14 residues. The chain's CDR3 is CASNPQGDWNEQYF. DNA of the CDR3: TGTGCCAGCAACCCTCAGGGGGATTGGAACGAGCAGTACTTC.

The rearrangement joins TRBV4-3 to TRBJ2-3; 8 nucleotides agree with TRBD2. The CDR3 contains 17 residues. CDR1 is LGHNA, CDR2 YSLEER, per germline. The V gene end was trimmed by 0 bases and the J gene end by 6 bases; junction bases not matched to a gene: 11. CDR3 sequence (DNA): TGCGCCAGCAGCCAAGATCTTGTGAGCGGGAGCGAGGATACGCAGTATTTT. Translating gives CASSQDLVSGSEDTQYF.

The gene calls are TRBV9 and TRBJ2-5, with D uncertain. Trimming removed 4 bases at V and 0 bases at J, with 25 bases between. The CDR3 covers 19 residues. Germline CDR1 and CDR2: SGDLS and YYNGEE. As DNA, the CDR3 is TGTGCCAGCAGCCCCCTCGCAGGCAGTGGGAAGACGTACCAAGAGACCCAGTACTTC. Amino acid sequence: CASSPLAGSGKTYQETQYF.

The CDR3 nucleotides are TGTGCCAGCAGTCCCGATAGGACTCCAAGAAGCACAGATACGCAGTATTTT. Encoded protein: CASSPDRTPRSTDTQYF. The chain employs TRBV27 and TRBJ2-3; a possible D gene is TRBD2 (5 bases). CDR1 is MNHEY, CDR2 SMNVEV, per germline (reference sequence). V shed 5 bases and J shed 0 bases, with 18 bases lying between them. This CDR3 has 17 residues.

CDR3 nucleotides: TGTGCCACCAGCAGGGCAGGGGGCTACAATGAGCAGTTCTTC. It specifies CATSRAGGYNEQFF. This sequence joins TRBV15 and TRBJ2-1; 7 positions agree with TRBD1. The ends lost 3 bases at V and 3 bases at J; junction bases unmatched: 2. The V gene's germline CDR1 is LNHNV and CDR2 YYDKDF (reference sequence). The CDR3 spans 14 residues.

The chain joins TRBV7-7 to TRBJ2-5, with 9 bases fitting TRBD2. CDR3 length: 15 amino acids. Germline V lookup: CDR1 SSHAT, CDR2 FNYEAQ (reference sequence). V was pared by 0 bases and J by 2 bases, with 1 base of the junction left unmatched. The CDR3 sequence is CASSLALAGQETQYF. CDR3 nucleotides: TGTGCCAGCAGCTTAGCCCTAGCGGGGCAAGAGACCCAGTACTTC.

This clone was observed a single time. V is TRBV6-1 and J is TRBJ1-4; D remains unclear. V lost 2 bases to trimming and J lost 0 bases, with 4 bases between them. The CDR3 sequence is 14 residues long. Per germline, CDR1 MNHNS and CDR2 SASEGT. The CDR3 bases are TGTGCCAGCAGTGAACGAGCAACTAATGAAAAACTGTTTTTT. Residues: CASSERATNEKLFF.

This rearrangement joins TRBV27 to TRBJ1-4, with D hard to call. V dropped 4 bases and J dropped 8 bases, with 23 bases sitting between them. The CDR3 totals 17 residues. CDR1 and CDR2 (germline): MNHEY, SMNVEV (reference sequence). The DNA for the CDR3 is TGTGCCAGCAGTTCCCAGAGAGGGCAGACCATAAAGGAAAAACTGTTTTTT. It specifies CASSSQRGQTIKEKLFF.

V gene TRBV6-1 combines with J gene TRBJ2-7, with TRBD2 as a possible D gene (6 bases). The CDR3 is made up of 14 amino acids. V shed 7 bases and J shed 2 bases, with 15 bases lying between them. Germline V CDR1 and CDR2: MNHNS, SASEGT. The CDR3 sequence: CASIGGFNPYEQYF. The CDR3 region has the DNA TGTGCCAGCATAGGAGGGTTCAATCCCTACGAGCAGTACTTC.

V is TRBV2 and J is TRBJ2-1; 7 positions match TRBD2. The CDR3 sequence is 14 residues long. Trimming took 8 bases from V and 8 from J; bases not matched to a gene: 12. In germline, CDR1 is SNHLY, CDR2 FYNNEI. CDR3 sequence reads: CASLAQWGRDEQFF. The CDR3 nucleotides read TGTGCCAGCCTGGCGCAGTGGGGGAGGGATGAGCAGTTCTTC.

In its sample, this clone was seen once. The V gene is TRBV6-1, the J gene TRBJ1-3; the D is unclear. This CDR3 has 12 residues. V dropped 5 bases and J dropped 4 bases, with 6 bases sitting between them. Germline V gene data show CDR1 as MNHNS and CDR2 as SASEGT. The CDR3 loop reads CASSYGGNTIYF. The CDR3 DNA is TGTGCCAGCAGTTATGGGGGAAACACCATATATTTT.

The chain couples TRBV28 to TRBJ2-7; TRBD1 might be the D (6 bases). The CDR3 loop spans 16 amino acids. Trimming took off 3 bases at V and 0 bases at J, with 15 bases between the two ends. Germline CDR1 is MDHEN and CDR2 is SYDVKM. Here the CDR3 reads CASSFLCQGSSYEQYF. The CDR3 DNA sequence: TGTGCCAGCAGTTTTCTTTGTCAGGGGAGCTCCTACGAGCAGTACTTC.

V gene TRBV6-1 combines with J gene TRBJ2-7; 13 nucleotides agree with TRBD2. Germline trimming cut 2 bases from V and 4 bases from J; bases unmatched to any gene: 5. This CDR3 has 16 residues. CDR1 MNHNS and CDR2 SASEGT come from the germline V gene. For the CDR3, the DNA is TGTGCCAGCAGTGAACGACTAGCGGGAGGAGGTTACGAGCAGTACTTC. It codes for CASSERLAGGGYEQYF.

The chain uses TRBV14 and TRBJ2-3; no reliable D call. V was cut by 5 bases and J by 1 base, with 10 bases left in between. The CDR3 is made up of 14 amino acids. Germline assignment: CDR1 SGHDN and CDR2 FVKESK. The CDR3 bases are TGTGCCAGCAGCTTGATCCGCCGCACAGATACGCAGTATTTT. It encodes CASSLIRRTDTQYF.

CDR3 coding DNA: TGTGCCAGCAGCCAAGCACGGGTGAGTGAGCAGTTCTTC. It codes for CASSQARVSEQFF. The rearrangement links TRBV4-2 to TRBJ2-1, with D unresolved. CDR3 length: 13 residues. Trimming removed 1 base at V and 9 bases at J, with 10 bases between. Germline CDR1 LGHNA, CDR2 YNFKEQ.

The chain couples TRBV14 to TRBJ1-3; 10 nucleotides match TRBD1. The CDR3 sequence is 18 residues long. J was trimmed by 0 bases and V by 4 bases; bases with no gene match: 9. Germline CDR1 and CDR2: SGHDN and FVKESK. The DNA of the CDR3 is TGTGCCAGCAGCCCAGAGGGACAGGGGACCCCCTCTGGAAACACCATATATTTT. The encoded protein is CASSPEGQGTPSGNTIYF.

The J gene is TRBJ2-5, the V gene TRBV19; TRBD2 might be the D (5 bases). The CDR3 is 13 residues long. V shed 6 bases and J shed 5 bases, with 13 bases lying between them. Germline assignment: CDR1 LNHDA and CDR2 SQIVND (reference sequence). CDR3 in DNA: TGTGCCAGTAGCCGATGGACTGGGGAGACCCAGTACTTC. Translation gives CASSRWTGETQYF.

The chain joins TRBV7-2 to TRBJ2-1; 9 positions agree with TRBD1. Germline assignment: CDR1 SGHTA and CDR2 FQGNSA. This CDR3 has 17 amino acids. The V and J ends lost 2 bases and 2 bases, in that order; junction bases with no gene match: 7. Here the CDR3 DNA reads TGTGCCAGCAGCTTAAGCCGGGGACAGGGTCCCTACAATGAGCAGTTCTTC. Protein product: CASSLSRGQGPYNEQFF.

The chain uses TRBV19 and TRBJ1-1, with 7 positions matching TRBD1. V trimming: 6 bases; J trimming: 3 bases; junction bases outside the gene matches: 4. The germline CDR1 and CDR2 sequences are LNHDA and SQIVND (reference sequence). This CDR3 has 13 amino acids. The CDR3 DNA reads TGTGCCAGTAGCCTTACAGGGGACACTGAAGCTTTCTTT. Encoded protein: CASSLTGDTEAFF.

This chain connects TRBV9 to TRBJ2-3; TRBD1 might be the D (6 bases). This CDR3 has 18 amino acids. The germline gives CDR1 SGDLS, CDR2 YYNGEE. V was trimmed by 3 bases and J by 0 bases, leaving 20 bases between them. This chain's CDR3 is CASSESPRGYLSTDTQYF. The CDR3 coding sequence is TGTGCCAGCAGCGAATCCCCCAGGGGTTACCTCAGCACAGATACGCAGTATTTT.

The CDR3, as DNA: TGCGCCAGCAGCTTGGCCGGTCTTAGCGGGAGCTTCGCAGATACGCAGTATTTT. Amino acid sequence: CASSLAGLSGSFADTQYF. The chain has TRBV5-1 and TRBJ2-3; 9 nucleotides align to TRBD2. Germline values: CDR1 SGHRS, CDR2 YFSETQ. V lost 0 bases to trimming and J lost 4 bases; unmatched junction nucleotides: 12. The CDR3 has 18 residues.

The chain uses TRBV28 and TRBJ1-2, with D tentatively TRBD1 (6 bases). Deletions cut 5 bases from V and 4 bases from J, with 14 bases between. The CDR3 has 14 amino acids. Germline CDR1 reads MDHEN; CDR2 reads SYDVKM. CDR3 amino acids: CASSPPGQSYGYTF. In DNA form, the CDR3 reads TGTGCCAGCAGTCCCCCCGGACAGTCCTATGGCTACACCTTC.